The 19 T cell receptor beta chains listed next were all sequenced from one sample in a study of blood T cell repertoires in COVID-19 (dated by TCRdb to about 2020). The library was prepared using the immunoSEQ multiplex PCR assay. TCRdb obtained this table from immuneACCESS and retained in-frame rearrangements with V and J assigned. These tables miss some clones; where compared with another copy, unresolved V genes account for less than half of the shortfall, and the remainder is unexplained. The sample table records a few hundred thousand clones; 70% to 90% of these occur just once. Of the sample, 0.8% to 0.9% is held by the ten largest clones. Material: peripheral blood. These receptors came from a young man with COVID-19, enrolled during active disease.

The V and J genes are TRBV6-5 and TRBJ2-2; 7 bases map to TRBD1. Germline-derived CDR1 and CDR2 are MNHEY and SVGAGI. V dropped 7 bases and J dropped 5; count of bases not matched to a gene: 7. The CDR3 length is 14 residues. The CDR3 DNA is TGTGCCAGCAAACGTCAGGGGGAAACCGGGGAGCTGTTTTTT. Amino acids: CASKRQGETGELFF.

This sequence joins TRBV6-1 and TRBJ1-2; D is unresolved. The V gene lost 1 base and the J gene lost 4 bases, with 13 bases spanning the gap. Germline CDR1 and CDR2: MNHNS and SASEGT. CDR3 size: 15 residues. This chain's CDR3 is CASSEVERVGYGYTF. The CDR3 DNA follows: TGTGCCAGCAGTGAAGTCGAGAGGGTGGGCTATGGCTACACCTTC.

The rearrangement links TRBV18 to TRBJ1-1, with a weak D call TRBD1 (5 bases). Trimming pared 5 bases from V and 3 bases from J, leaving 16 bases between. CDR1 and CDR2 from the germline V gene are KGHSH and LQKENI. The CDR3 consists of 15 residues. CDR3 loop: CASSAGTSSDTEAFF. Written as DNA, the CDR3 is TGTGCCAGCTCAGCGGGGACCTCGTCGGACACTGAAGCTTTCTTT.

The chain uses TRBV24-1 and TRBJ2-2; the D is unclear. This CDR3 has 13 amino acids. Per germline, CDR1 KGHDR and CDR2 SFDVKD. V dropped 2 bases and J dropped 7 bases, with 7 bases sitting between them. The CDR3 spells CATSDWANGELFF. CDR3 DNA: TGTGCCACCAGTGATTGGGCGAACGGGGAGCTGTTTTTT.

This sequence joins TRBV15 and TRBJ2-1, with 15 bases that match TRBD2. CDR1 is LNHNV, CDR2 YYDKDF, per germline (reference sequence). V was pared by 5 bases and J by 2 bases, with 10 bases of the junction left unmatched. This CDR3 region has 19 residues. DNA for the CDR3: TGTGCCACCAGCCGACTTCCTAGGACTAGCGGGAGGGCCTACAATGAGCAGTTCTTC. It specifies CATSRLPRTSGRAYNEQFF.

The chain links TRBV6-6 to TRBJ2-7, with D maybe TRBD1 (5 bases). This CDR3 spans 12 amino acids. V lost 3 bases, J lost 7 bases, and 10 bases lay in between. Germline-derived CDR1 and CDR2 are MNHNY and SVGAGI (reference sequence). Here the CDR3 reads CASSYGAGEQYF. The CDR3 bases are TGTGCCAGCAGTTATGGGGCTGGGGAGCAGTACTTC.

This rearrangement joins TRBV2 to TRBJ2-3; 8 bases match TRBD1. Per the germline V gene, CDR1 is SNHLY and CDR2 is FYNNEI. CDR3 length: 12 amino acids. Here the CDR3 DNA reads TGTGCAACGACAGGGGACGCAGATACGCAGTATTTT. As protein: CATTGDADTQYF.

V and J are TRBV4-1 and TRBJ2-7, with D perhaps matching TRBD1 (6 bases). Germline assignment: CDR1 MGHRA and CDR2 YSYEKL. V was shortened by 4 bases and J by 4 bases, with 11 bases between the two germline ends. The CDR3 extends over 13 amino acids. CDR3 loop: CASSPGTQYEQYF. The CDR3 bases are TGCGCCAGCAGCCCCGGGACACAATACGAGCAGTACTTC.

This chain links TRBV5-8 with TRBJ1-1, with TRBD1 as a possible D gene (5 bases). Germline V gene sequence: CDR1 SGHTS, CDR2 YDEGEE. V gave up 4 bases and J gave up 2 bases, with 12 bases separating them. The CDR3 consists of 14 residues. CDR3 in DNA: TGTGCCAGCAGCAGCTGGGGCCGAAACACTGAAGCTTTCTTT. This sequence encodes CASSSWGRNTEAFF.

The rearrangement uses TRBV6-5 and TRBJ2-2; 8 bases agree with TRBD2. Trimming took 6 bases from V and 5 from J; bases not matched to a gene: 2. The CDR3 runs 13 residues. Germline V gene data show CDR1 as MNHEY and CDR2 as SVGAGI. The CDR3 DNA sequence: TGTGCCAGCAGGACTAGCGTGACCGGGGAGCTGTTTTTT. Its protein product is CASRTSVTGELFF.

V gene TRBV6-1 combines with J gene TRBJ2-3, with TRBD1 identical over 7 bases. From germline, CDR1 is MNHNS and CDR2 SASEGT. The CDR3 is 17 residues long. Germline trimming cut 4 bases from V and 1 base from J; bases unmatched to any gene: 11. The chain's CDR3 is CASSAPRGGRGTDTQYF. CDR3 sequence (DNA): TGTGCCAGCAGTGCCCCTCGAGGGGGCAGGGGCACAGATACGCAGTATTTT.

J is TRBJ1-2 and V is TRBV5-4; 11 positions agree with TRBD1. Germline CDR1 and CDR2: SGHNT and YYREEE (reference sequence). The J segment lost 0 bases and the V segment lost 5 bases, leaving 6 bases of the junction unmatched. The CDR3 covers 16 residues. As DNA, the CDR3 is TGTGCCAGCAGACAAGGGGACAGGGGGGCTAACTATGGCTACACCTTC. Translation gives CASRQGDRGANYGYTF.

The rearrangement uses TRBV12-3 or TRBV12-4 and TRBJ2-5, with TRBD2 as a possible D gene (5 bases). This CDR3 has 12 amino acids. Trimming removed 8 bases at V and 5 bases at J, with 12 bases between. CDR3 sequence: CASGHPGETQYF. The CDR3 DNA sequence: TGTGCCAGCGGGCATCCGGGGGAGACCCAGTACTTC.

This clone was picked up one time. This rearrangement joins TRBV18 to TRBJ2-3, with 14 bases identical to TRBD2. Germline CDR1 and CDR2: KGHSH and LQKENI. There are 16 residues in the CDR3. J lost 4 bases, V lost 4 bases, and 4 bases had no gene match. CDR3 sequence: CASSRLAGGTADTQYF. The CDR3, as DNA: TGTGCCAGCTCACGACTAGCGGGGGGGACCGCAGATACGCAGTATTTT.

The chain combines TRBV2 with TRBJ2-1; D remains ambiguous. CDR1 SNHLY and CDR2 FYNNEI come from the germline V gene. The CDR3 has 15 residues. V was shortened by 6 bases and J by 0 bases, with 12 bases between the two germline ends. CDR3 region: CASRAGGSSYNEQFF. Written as DNA, the CDR3 is TGTGCCAGCAGGGCTGGCGGTTCCTCCTACAATGAGCAGTTCTTC.

The V gene is TRBV2, the J gene TRBJ2-7; D not certain. CDR3 length equals 13 residues. The germline V gene encodes CDR1 SNHLY and CDR2 FYNNEI. V dropped 4 bases and J dropped 2 bases, with 9 bases sitting between them. CDR3 coding DNA: TGTGCCAGCAGTGCTAATTTCGCCTACGAGCAGTACTTC. This gives the protein CASSANFAYEQYF.

The chain links TRBV27 to TRBJ2-1; 7 bases align to TRBD2. The trim removed 4 bases at V and 6 bases at J, leaving 6 bases unmatched. Germline assignment: CDR1 MNHEY and CDR2 SMNVEV (reference sequence). The CDR3 extends over 14 amino acids. The CDR3 sequence is CASSSVGGPNEQFF. For the CDR3, the DNA is TGTGCCAGCAGTTCGGTGGGAGGGCCCAATGAGCAGTTCTTC.

The chain is built from TRBV28 and TRBJ2-7; 8 positions match TRBD2. Germline values: CDR1 MDHEN, CDR2 SYDVKM. After removal of 5 bases from V and 5 bases from J, the junction contained 8 bases not matched to a gene. The CDR3 runs to 14 residues. Written as DNA, the CDR3 is TGTGCCAGCAGTCCCCGACTAGCGCCCGACGAGCAGTACTTC. Protein product: CASSPRLAPDEQYF.

The chain is built from TRBV29-1 and TRBJ1-2; 8 bases fit TRBD1. Germline V CDR1 and CDR2: SQVTM, ANQGSEA. This CDR3 has 15 amino acids. V was clipped by 5 bases and J by 8 bases; unmatched bases: 16. CDR3 nucleotides: TGCAGCGTTTCGGGACAGGAACTCCGCCGCGTCGGCTACACCTTC. Its translation: CSVSGQELRRVGYTF.